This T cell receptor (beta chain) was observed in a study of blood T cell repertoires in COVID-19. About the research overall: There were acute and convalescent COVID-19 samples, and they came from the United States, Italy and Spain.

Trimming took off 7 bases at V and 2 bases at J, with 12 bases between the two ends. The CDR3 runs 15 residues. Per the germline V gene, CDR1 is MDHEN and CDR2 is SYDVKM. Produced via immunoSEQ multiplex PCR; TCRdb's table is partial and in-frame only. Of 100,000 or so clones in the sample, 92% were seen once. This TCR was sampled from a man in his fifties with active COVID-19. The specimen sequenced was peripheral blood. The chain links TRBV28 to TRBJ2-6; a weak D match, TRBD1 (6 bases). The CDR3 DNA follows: TGTGCCAGCACTACAGGGAAGGCTGGGGCCAACGTCCTGACTTTC. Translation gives CASTTGKAGANVLTF.